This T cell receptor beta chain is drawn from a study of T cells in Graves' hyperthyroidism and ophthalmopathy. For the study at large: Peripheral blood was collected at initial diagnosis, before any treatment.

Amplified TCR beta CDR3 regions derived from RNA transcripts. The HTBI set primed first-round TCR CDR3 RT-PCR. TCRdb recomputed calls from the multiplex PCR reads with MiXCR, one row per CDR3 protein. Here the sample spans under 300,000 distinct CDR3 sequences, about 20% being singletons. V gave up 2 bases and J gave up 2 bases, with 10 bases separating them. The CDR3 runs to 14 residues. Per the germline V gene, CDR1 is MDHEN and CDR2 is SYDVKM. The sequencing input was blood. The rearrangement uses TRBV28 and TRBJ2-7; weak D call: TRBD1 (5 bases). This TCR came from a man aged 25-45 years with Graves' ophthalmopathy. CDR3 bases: TGTGCCAGCAGTTTAGGGGCAAGAGCCTACGAGCAGTACTTC. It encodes CASSLGARAYEQYF.